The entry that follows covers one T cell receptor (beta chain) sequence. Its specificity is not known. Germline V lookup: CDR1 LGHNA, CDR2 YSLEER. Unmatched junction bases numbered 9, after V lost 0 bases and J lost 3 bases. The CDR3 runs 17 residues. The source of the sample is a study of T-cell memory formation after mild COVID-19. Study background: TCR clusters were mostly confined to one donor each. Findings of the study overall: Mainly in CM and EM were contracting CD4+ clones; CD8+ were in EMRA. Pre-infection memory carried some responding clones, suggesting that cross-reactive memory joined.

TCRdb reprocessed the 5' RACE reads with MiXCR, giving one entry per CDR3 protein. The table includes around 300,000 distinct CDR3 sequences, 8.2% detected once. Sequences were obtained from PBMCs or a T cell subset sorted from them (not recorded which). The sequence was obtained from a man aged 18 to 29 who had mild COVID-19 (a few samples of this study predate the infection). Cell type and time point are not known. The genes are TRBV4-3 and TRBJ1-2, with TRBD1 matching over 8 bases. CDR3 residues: CASSQEGQGALHYGYTF. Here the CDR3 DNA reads TGCGCCAGCAGCCAAGAAGGGCAGGGGGCCCTCCACTATGGCTACACCTTC.